This T cell receptor (beta chain) was observed in a study of T cells after yellow fever vaccination. Study background: Where fractions had low cell numbers, libraries were prepared from them with the SMART-Seq v4 Ultra Low Input RNA kit.

The sample holds a few counts of this clonotype. Its antigen is undetermined. General observations from the study: Clonotype sharing between CD4 and CD8 compartments was small.

Template-switching 5'RACE yielded the TCR cDNA; a universal primer site and UMIs were added in the process. TCRdb reanalysed the 5' RACE reads using MiXCR and keeps one entry per CDR3 protein. The table lists 120,000 or so distinct CDR3 sequences, over 8% of them singletons. This receptor was taken from a man aged 18 to 29 who received the YFV17D yellow fever vaccine. Sequencing was performed on CD8+ T cells sorted from PBMCs, taken on the day of the yellow fever booster vaccination.

In DNA form, the CDR3 reads TGTGCCAGCAGTTCCGGGGGCCGGGGCACAGATACGCAGTATTTT. Its translation: CASSSGGRGTDTQYF. The chain recombines TRBV27 with TRBJ2-3; D is possibly TRBD1 or TRBD2 (6 bases each). CDR3 length: 15 residues. In germline, CDR1 is MNHEY, CDR2 SMNVEV (reference sequence). V was pared by 4 bases and J by 1 base, with 12 bases between.